This TCR beta chain was captured in a study of blood T cell repertoires in COVID-19. Across the study: Donors in the United States, Italy and Spain gave samples during acute or convalescent COVID-19.

Participants had their cohort set by participant-reported clinical history. This clone was counted a single time. Assay used: immunoSEQ multiplex PCR; TCRdb lists only in-frame clones, some missing. Of 360,000 or so clones listed, around nine tenths are singletons. Per germline, CDR1 PRHDT and CDR2 FYEKMQ (reference sequence). V shed 5 bases and J 6 bases; nucleotides not matched to a gene: 9. The CDR3 runs to 15 residues. The sequence was obtained from a woman aged 25 to 39 who had recovered from COVID-19. This chain joins TRBV13 and TRBJ2-1, with TRBD2 matching 8 bases. Sequencing was done on a sample of PBMCs or T cells enriched from blood (not recorded which). Written as DNA, the CDR3 is TGTGCCAGCAGCGCCCAAGGACTAGCCATCAATGAGCAGTTCTTC. This codes for CASSAQGLAINEQFF.